This TCR beta chain was identified in a study of shared clonotypes between healthy human individuals (TCRdb year 2020). A note on the overall study: A few men and two women, aged 18 to 49 years, made up the cohort. For each donor, three plates each were used for CD4 naive and CD4 memory, two plates were used for CD8 naive, and one plate was used for CD8 memory. Blood TCR repertoires of four to six healthy adults were deeply sequenced to estimate repertoire size and the extent of clonotype sharing between individuals. Libraries were prepared and TCR repertoires were sequenced by different laboratories using diverse techniques, in order to increase sequencing depth and limit assay-specific biases. Between about 0.9 and 10 billion PBMCs per donor were obtained by leukapheresis. The study at large found these results: Across a few donors, around 5% of naive CD4, 3% to 3.5% of naive CD8, approximately 2.5% of memory CD4, and approximately 0.4% of memory CD8 clonotypes were shared. Because the study included only a small number of donors, the genetic and exposure-history diversity represented was limited. Estimated clonotype richness was generally larger for naive than for memory subsets. Pairwise subsampling indicated that sequencing depth was expected to affect the degree of clonotype sharing among donors. Compared with non-shared clonotypes, clonotypes shared by all four sorted-subset donors had higher generation probabilities. Even with the large sequencing depth, rarefaction of the sorted-subset datasets indicated that sequencing was incomplete. Sampling was limited to blood, and TCR repertoires in tissue likely differ from TCR repertoires in blood.

Compared with germline, V lacks 4 bases and J lacks 4 bases; bases without a gene match: 9. Based on the germline V gene, the CDR1 and CDR2 sequences are SGHRS and YFSETQ. From the cysteine through the phenylalanine, the CDR3 covers 16 amino acids. Just CDR3 DNA is preserved here, 48 bases in frame from base 1. On this clone: The specificity of this receptor is unknown. Base-call qualities are not available, and no considerably larger clone is one nucleotide away.

Healthy HIV-negative adults with no recently reported acute infections or vaccinations were included as donors. All donors were Caucasian adults living in Nashville, Tennessee, USA. Magnetic negative selection was used to enrich CD4+ T cells, after which naive cells were positively selected on CD45RA and the negative fraction became the memory subset. Blood was obtained by leukapheresis, after which PBMCs were separated by Ficoll-Histopaque density gradient centrifugation and cryopreserved in liquid nitrogen vapor phase. Purity and quantity of every magnetically sorted T cell population were checked by analytical flow cytometry. From each sorted fraction, genomic DNA was isolated and quantified by UV absorbance on a Nanodrop 2000c. Using the deep immunoSEQ assay, TCR CDR3 regions were amplified from genomic DNA by multiplex PCR. Extracted genomic DNA from each cell subset was spread evenly across all wells of several immunoSEQ 96-well plates, with each plate serving as a replicate. Each replicate PCR for sorted subsets received about 180 ng genomic DNA, equal to about 30,000 T cell genomes. Purified libraries were measured with a Qubit 3.0 fluorometer, size-checked on a Bioanalyzer 2100, and measured again with the KAPA Library Quantification kit. Every immunoSEQ 96-well plate was sequenced on a dedicated single-read 150-cycle Illumina NextSeq 550 flow cell. The original methods were these. Because the immunoSEQ output held only junctional sequences and lacked quality scores, the filtering could not match the filtering applied to full-length reads. To assign V/J genes and CDR3, sequences were annotated using PyIR, a Python wrapper for IgBLAST v1.9, with IMGT germline references. Reads with weak V/J assignments (E-value above 1e-6), missing CDR3, stop codons, out-of-frame junctions, or ambiguous translated residues were removed. V3J clonotypes were defined by identical inferred V gene, J gene, and CDR3 amino acid sequence. The percentage overlap between two repertoires was calculated by dividing the number of shared unique clonotypes by the size of the smaller repertoire. Repertoire richness was assessed with RTK rarefaction, the Chao1 estimator, and Recon v2.1 estimates of unobserved clonotypes. OLGA was used to compute generation probabilities for all TCRbeta clonotypes that the gDNA method yielded from four donors. Here the immuneACCESS table is served through TCRdb, limited to in-frame sequences with V and J called. Missing clones are a known gap in these copies; in checked studies unresolved V genes cover under half, and the rest lacks a known reason. Clonal size and the V and J genes are those of that table, whereas D and trimming came from the DNA. This sample lists approximately 2.5 million clones; under 95% were detected once. The ten top clones hold about 0.34% of the sample.

This sequence uses TRBV5-1 and TRBJ1-5; TRBD1 fits 9 bases in the junction. Sequenced input: naive CD4+ T cells from PBMCs. This specimen's cell subset or site label, per the study, means: CD45RA+ positively selected. This TCR was recovered from a man younger than 35 in good health. Some clones in this sample may be carry-over from other donors' samples. The CDR3 region reads CASSPKDRGKNQPQHF. The DNA reads TGCGCCAGCAGCCCGAAGGACAGGGGAAAAAATCAGCCCCAGCATTTT.